This T cell receptor beta chain was sequenced during a study of blood T cell repertoires in COVID-19. In the study overall: The United States, Italy and Spain were the sources of the acute and convalescent COVID-19 samples. T cells, B-cell-depleted T cells, or PBMCs provided the cDNA or gDNA that served as material.

The data were produced by immunoSEQ multiplex PCR, yet TCRdb's version contains in-frame clones alone and is incomplete. Of some 190,000 clones listed, around 90% are singletons. The length of the CDR3 is 15 residues. V shed 3 bases and J shed 0 bases, with 11 bases lying between them. Germline CDR1 SGDLS, CDR2 YYNGEE. Sequenced sample: peripheral blood. The chain carries TRBV9 and TRBJ2-3; D possibly corresponds to TRBD2 (5 bases). This TCR was recovered from a human donor in a cohort sampled during active COVID-19. The CDR3 nucleotides are TGTGCCAGCAGCGATAGCGACCCTAGCACAGATACGCAGTATTTT. It is translated as CASSDSDPSTDTQYF.